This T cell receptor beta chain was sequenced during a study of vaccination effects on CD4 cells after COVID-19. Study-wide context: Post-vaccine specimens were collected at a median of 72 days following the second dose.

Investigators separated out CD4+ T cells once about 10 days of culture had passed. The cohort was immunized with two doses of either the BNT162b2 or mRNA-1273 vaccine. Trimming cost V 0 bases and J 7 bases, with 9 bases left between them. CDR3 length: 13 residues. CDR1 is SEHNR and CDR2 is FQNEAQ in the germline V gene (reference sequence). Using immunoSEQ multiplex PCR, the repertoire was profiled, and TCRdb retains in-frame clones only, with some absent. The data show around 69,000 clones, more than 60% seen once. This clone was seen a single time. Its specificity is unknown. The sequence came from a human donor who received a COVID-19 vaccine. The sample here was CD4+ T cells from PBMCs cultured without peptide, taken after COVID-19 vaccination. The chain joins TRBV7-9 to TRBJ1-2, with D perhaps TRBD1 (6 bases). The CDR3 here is CASSLAGAGGYTF. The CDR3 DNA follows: TGTGCCAGCAGCTTAGCGGGGGCTGGTGGCTACACCTTC.